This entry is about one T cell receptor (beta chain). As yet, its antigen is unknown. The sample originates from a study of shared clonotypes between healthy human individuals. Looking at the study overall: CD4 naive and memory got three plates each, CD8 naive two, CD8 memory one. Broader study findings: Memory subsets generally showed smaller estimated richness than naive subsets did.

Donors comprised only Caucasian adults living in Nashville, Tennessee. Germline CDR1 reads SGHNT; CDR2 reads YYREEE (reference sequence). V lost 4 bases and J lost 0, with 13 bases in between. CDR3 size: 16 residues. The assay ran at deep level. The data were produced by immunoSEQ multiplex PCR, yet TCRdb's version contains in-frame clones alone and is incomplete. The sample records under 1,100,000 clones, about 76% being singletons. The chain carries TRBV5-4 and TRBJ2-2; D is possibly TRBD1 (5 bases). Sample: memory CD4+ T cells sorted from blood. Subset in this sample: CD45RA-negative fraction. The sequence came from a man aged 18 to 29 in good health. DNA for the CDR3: TGTGCCAGCAGCCCCAGGGCCCACCCGAACACCGGGGAGCTGTTTTTT. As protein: CASSPRAHPNTGELFF. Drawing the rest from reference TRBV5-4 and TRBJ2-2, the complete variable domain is ETGVTQSPTHLIKTRGQQVTLRCSSQSGHNTVSWYQQALGQGPQFIFQYYREEENGRGNFPPRFSGLQFPNYSSELNVNALELDDSALYLCASSPRAHPNTGELFFGEGSRLTVL.